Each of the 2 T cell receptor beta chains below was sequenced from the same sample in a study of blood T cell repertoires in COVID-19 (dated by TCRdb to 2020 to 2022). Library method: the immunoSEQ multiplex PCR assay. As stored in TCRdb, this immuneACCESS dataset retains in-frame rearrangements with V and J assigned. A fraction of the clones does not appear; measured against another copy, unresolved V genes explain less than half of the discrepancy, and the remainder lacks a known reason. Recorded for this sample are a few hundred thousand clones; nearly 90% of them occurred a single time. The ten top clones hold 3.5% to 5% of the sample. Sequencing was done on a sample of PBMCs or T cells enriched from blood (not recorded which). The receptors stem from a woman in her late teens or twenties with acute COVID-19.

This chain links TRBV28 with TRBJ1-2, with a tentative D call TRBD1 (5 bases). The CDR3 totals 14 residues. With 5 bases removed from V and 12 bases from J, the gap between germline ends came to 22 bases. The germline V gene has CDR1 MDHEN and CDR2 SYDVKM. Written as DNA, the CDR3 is TGTGCCAGCAGTCCCGGGCCCGACAGACCGGTAGACACCTTC. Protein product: CASSPGPDRPVDTF.

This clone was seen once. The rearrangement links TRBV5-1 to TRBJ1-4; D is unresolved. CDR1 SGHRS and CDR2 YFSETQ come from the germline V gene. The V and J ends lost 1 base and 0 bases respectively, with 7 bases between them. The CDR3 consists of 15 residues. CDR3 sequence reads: CASSLYSPTNEKLFF. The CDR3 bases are TGCGCCAGCAGCTTGTATTCCCCAACTAATGAAAAACTGTTTTTT.